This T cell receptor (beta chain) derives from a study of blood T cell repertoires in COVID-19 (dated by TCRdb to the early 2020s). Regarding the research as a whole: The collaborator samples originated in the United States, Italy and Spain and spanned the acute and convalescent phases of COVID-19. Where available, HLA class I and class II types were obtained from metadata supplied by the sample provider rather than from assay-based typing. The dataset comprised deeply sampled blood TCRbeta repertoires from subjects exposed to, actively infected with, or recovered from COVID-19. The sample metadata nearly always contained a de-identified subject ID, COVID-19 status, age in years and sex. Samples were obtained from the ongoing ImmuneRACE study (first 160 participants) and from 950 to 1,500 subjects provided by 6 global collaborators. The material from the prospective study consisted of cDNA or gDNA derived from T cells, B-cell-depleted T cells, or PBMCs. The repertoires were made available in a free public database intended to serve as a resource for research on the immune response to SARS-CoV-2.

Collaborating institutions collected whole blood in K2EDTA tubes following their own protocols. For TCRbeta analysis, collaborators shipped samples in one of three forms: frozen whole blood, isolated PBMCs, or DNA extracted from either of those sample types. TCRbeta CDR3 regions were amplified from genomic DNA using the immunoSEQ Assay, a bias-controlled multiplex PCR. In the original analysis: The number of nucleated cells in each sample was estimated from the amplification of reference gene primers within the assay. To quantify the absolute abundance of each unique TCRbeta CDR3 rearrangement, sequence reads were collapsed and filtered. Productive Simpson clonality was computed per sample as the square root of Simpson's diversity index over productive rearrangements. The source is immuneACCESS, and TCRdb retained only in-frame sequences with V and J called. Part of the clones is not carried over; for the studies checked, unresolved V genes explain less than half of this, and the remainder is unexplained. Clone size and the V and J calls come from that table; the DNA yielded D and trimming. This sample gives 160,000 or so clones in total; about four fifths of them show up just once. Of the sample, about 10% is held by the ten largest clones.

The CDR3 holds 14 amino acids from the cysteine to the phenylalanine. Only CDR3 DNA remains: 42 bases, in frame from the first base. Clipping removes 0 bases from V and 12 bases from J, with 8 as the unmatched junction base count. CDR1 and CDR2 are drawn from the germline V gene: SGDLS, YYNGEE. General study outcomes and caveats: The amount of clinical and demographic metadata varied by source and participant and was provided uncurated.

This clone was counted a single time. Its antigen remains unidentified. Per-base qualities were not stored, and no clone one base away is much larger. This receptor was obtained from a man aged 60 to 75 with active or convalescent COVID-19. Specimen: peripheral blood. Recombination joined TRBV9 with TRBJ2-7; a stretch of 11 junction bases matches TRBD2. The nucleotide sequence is TGTGCCAGCAGCGTAGGGACTAGCGGGCGTAGTAGGTACTTC. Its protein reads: CASSVGTSGRSRYF.